A single sample gave rise to the 13 T cell receptor beta chains below, sequenced in a study of control samples from healthy donors and cancer patients. The repertoire was sequenced with immunoSEQ multiplex PCR; TCRdb's copy has only in-frame clones and lacks some. The table lists 160,000 or so clones, 80% to 95% of them singletons. Sequenced input: blood. Receptors originate from a woman aged 25 to 45 in good health.

The chain is built from TRBV3-1 (or the pseudogene TRBV3-2) and TRBJ2-5; a possible D gene is TRBD2 (5 bases). This CDR3 has 15 residues. With 4 bases removed from V and 3 bases from J, the gap between germline ends came to 15 bases. Germline-derived CDR1 and CDR2 are LGHDT and YNNKEL (reference sequence). The CDR3 here is CASSLTRSTEETQYF. The CDR3 DNA is TGTGCCAGCAGCCTAACTAGATCGACTGAAGAGACCCAGTACTTC.

The J gene is TRBJ2-1, the V gene TRBV5-1; 7 bases fit TRBD1. Losses at the gene ends were 1 base for V and 6 bases for J; bases not matched to a gene: 7. The CDR3 runs 15 residues. The germline V gene has CDR1 SGHRS and CDR2 YFSETQ. The CDR3 region is CASSLYSTGTNEQFF. The CDR3 bases are TGCGCCAGCAGCTTGTATTCGACAGGGACCAATGAGCAGTTCTTC. The full variable domain, with the rest looked up from reference TRBV5-1 and TRBJ2-1, is KAGVTQTPRYLIKTRGQQVTLSCSPISGHRSVSWYQQTPGQGLQFLFEYFSETQRNKGNFPGRFSGRQFSNSRSEMNVSTLELGDSALYLCASSLYSTGTNEQFFGPGTRLTVL.

This clone has just one count. This chain uses TRBV19 with TRBJ1-2; no clear D. This CDR3 is built from 15 residues. V was clipped by 8 bases and J by 9 bases, with 25 bases between them. Germline V CDR1 and CDR2: LNHDA, SQIVND (reference sequence). The CDR3 DNA is TGTGCCAGTTTGCCTGAGGACGGACGGTGGAATCGCTACACCTTC. This translates into CASLPEDGRWNRYTF.

This rearrangement joins TRBV6-1 to TRBJ1-4; D gene uncertain. Between the trimmed V and J ends, which lost 6 bases and 6 bases, there was a span of 17 bases. This CDR3 region has 15 residues. Germline V gene sequence: CDR1 MNHNS, CDR2 SASEGT. The CDR3 region is CASSRGRGRDEKLFF. DNA of the CDR3: TGTGCCAGCAGCCGAGGACGGGGAAGAGATGAAAAACTGTTTTTT.

The chain is built from TRBV19 and TRBJ2-5; D might be TRBD1 or TRBD2, each matching 5 bases. Germline V gene sequence: CDR1 LNHDA, CDR2 SQIVND (reference sequence). This CDR3 is built from 16 residues. V lost 7 bases and J 5 bases, leaving 23 bases between the germline ends. The CDR3 protein is CASTEYGGTVPETQYF. For the CDR3, the DNA is TGTGCCAGTACCGAATATGGGGGAACGGTGCCGGAGACCCAGTACTTC.

This clone was detected only once. The rearrangement joins TRBV5-1 to TRBJ2-5; 7 nucleotides match TRBD1. The CDR3 runs to 16 residues. Losses at the gene ends were 4 bases for V and 3 bases for J; bases not matched to a gene: 12. Germline V gives CDR1 SGHRS, CDR2 YFSETQ. The CDR3 reads CASSREDRLLEETQYF. CDR3 coding DNA: TGCGCCAGCAGCCGAGAGGACAGGCTTTTGGAAGAGACCCAGTACTTC. The whole variable domain, filled in from reference TRBV5-1 and TRBJ2-5, reads KAGVTQTPRYLIKTRGQQVTLSCSPISGHRSVSWYQQTPGQGLQFLFEYFSETQRNKGNFPGRFSGRQFSNSRSEMNVSTLELGDSALYLCASSREDRLLEETQYFGPGTRLLVL.

The gene calls are TRBV27 and TRBJ2-7; TRBD1 agrees at 8 bases. Germline lookup yields CDR1 MNHEY and CDR2 SMNVEV (reference sequence). Trimming removed 11 bases from V and 3 bases from J; junction bases left unmatched: 3. This CDR3 contains 11 residues. CDR3 in DNA: TGTGCCGCTGGACAGGGCTACGAGCAGTACTTC. It translates to CAAGQGYEQYF.

The chain joins TRBV28 to TRBJ2-1; D is possibly TRBD1 (6 bases). The ends were cut back, 3 bases at V and 4 bases at J, with 13 bases in the middle. This CDR3 is 15 amino acids long. The V gene's germline CDR1 is MDHEN and CDR2 SYDVKM. The CDR3 DNA reads as TGTGCCAGCAGTTTCGGACAGATAGTTTACAATGAGCAGTTCTTC. Translating gives CASSFGQIVYNEQFF.

This chain joins TRBV29-1 and TRBJ1-1; 9 positions agree with TRBD1. Germline V gives CDR1 SQVTM, CDR2 ANQGSEA. This CDR3 has 14 residues. With V trimmed by 6 bases and J by 0 bases, 5 bases remained unmatched. CDR3 amino acids: CSVTDRGVNTEAFF. The CDR3 DNA reads as TGCAGCGTGACGGACAGGGGCGTGAACACTGAAGCTTTCTTT.

The V gene is TRBV29-1, the J gene TRBJ2-7; no definite D call. Germline assignment: CDR1 SQVTM and CDR2 ANQGSEA. This CDR3 contains 13 residues. V dropped 4 bases and J dropped 2 bases, with 12 bases sitting between them. This chain's CDR3 is CSVVTAHTYEQYF. The CDR3 coding sequence is TGCAGCGTTGTCACAGCCCATACCTACGAGCAGTACTTC.

This clone occurred once. The V and J genes are TRBV3-1 (or the pseudogene TRBV3-2) and TRBJ1-3, with D maybe TRBD1 (6 bases). Germline V gives CDR1 LGHDT, CDR2 YNNKEL (reference sequence). The CDR3 loop spans 14 amino acids. Trimming removed 4 bases from V and 0 bases from J, with 7 bases in between. The CDR3 spells CASSLDSSGNTIYF. DNA of the CDR3: TGTGCCAGCAGCCTGGACAGCTCTGGAAACACCATATATTTT.

The V gene is TRBV5-4, the J gene TRBJ2-7; TRBD1 aligns across 7 bases. CDR1 and CDR2 from the germline V gene are SGHNT and YYREEE (reference sequence). CDR3 length equals 15 residues. J gave up 3 bases and V 3 bases, and 9 bases lay outside the gene matches. The CDR3 bases are TGTGCCAGCAGCTCCGCCAGGGGGAGCAACTACGAGCAGTACTTC. Protein: CASSSARGSNYEQYF.

The chain is built from TRBV7-3 and TRBJ2-3, with D uncertain. The ends were cut back, 4 bases at V and 0 bases at J, with 11 bases in the middle. Germline values: CDR1 SGHTA, CDR2 FQGTGA. The CDR3 covers 15 residues. CDR3 bases: TGTGCCAGCAGCTACGGCCCCCAGAGCACAGATACGCAGTATTTT. Translated, it gives CASSYGPQSTDTQYF.